Listed here are 30 T cell receptor beta chains from one sample, sequenced in a study of tumor-infiltrating lymphocytes in primary liver carcinoma. Taking about 17-32 mg of unsorted bulk tissue, the authors co-extracted RNA and DNA. A constant-region primer served to make TCR beta cDNA from around 500 ng total RNA. Nested multiplex PCR, run for three rounds with slightly modified ARM-PCR, yielded TCR beta libraries. The opening two PCR rounds, 10 cycles each, paired TRBV1-TRBV30 forward primers with a C-beta reverse primer. TCRdb reanalysed the multiplex PCR reads using MiXCR and keeps one entry per CDR3 protein. The table records approximately 110,000 distinct CDR3 sequences, 64% of them present only once. The sequenced sample was liver tumor tissue from sampling region 3. Subset described: tumor region T3, left-lateral pole. The receptor source for this set is a woman aged 55-69 years with primary liver carcinoma and hepatitis B virus infection.

The CDR3, as DNA: TGTGCCAGCAGTTTAGGGGGGGGGTGGCACCTGGAGAGCACCGGGGAGCTGTTTTTT. Translating gives CASSLGGGWHLESTGELFF. This rearrangement joins TRBV12-3 or TRBV12-4 to TRBJ2-2, with TRBD2 matching over 7 bases. The CDR3 totals 19 residues. After removal of 1 base from V and 4 bases from J, the junction contained 15 bases not matched to a gene.

This clonotype was found once. This may be a read error: a much more frequent sequence differs by one nucleotide. This chain uses TRBV28 with TRBJ2-2; 8 bases agree with TRBD1. Germline CDR1 and CDR2: MDHEN and SYDVKM. The CDR3 has 14 amino acids. After removal of 6 bases from V and 7 bases from J, the junction contained 7 bases not matched to a gene. The CDR3 region has the DNA TGTGCCAGCAGAGGACAGGGATACATCGGGGAGCTGTTTTTT. Translated: CASRGQGYIGELFF. Drawing the rest from reference TRBV28 and TRBJ2-2, the complete variable domain is DVKVTQSSRYLVKRTGEKVFLECVQDMDHENMFWYRQDPGLGLRLIYFSYDVKMKEKGDIPEGYSVSREKKERFSLILESASTNQTSMYLCASRGQGYIGELFFGEGSRLTVL.

Note on this clonotype: Relative to the germline gene, one junction end is altered; a read error may explain this. This rearrangement joins TRBV11-2 to TRBJ1-5; D is perhaps TRBD1 (5 bases). This CDR3 contains 13 residues. Germline V gives CDR1 SGHAT, CDR2 FQNNGV. The CDR3 sequence: CASSTTGTQPQHF. In DNA, the CDR3 is TGCGCCAGCAGCACCACAGGAACTCAGCCCCAGCATTTT.

Worth noting for this clonotype: Since a much larger clone is just one base distant, this may be a read error. The chain couples TRBV5-1 to TRBJ2-5; weak D call: TRBD2 (6 bases). Between the trimmed V and J ends, which lost 3 bases and 5 bases, there was a span of 11 bases. CDR1 and CDR2 from the germline V gene are SGHRS and YFSETQ. This CDR3 is built from 13 residues. The CDR3 DNA reads TGCGCCAGCAGCTCGGAAGGGAGGGAGACCCAGTACTTC. Residues: CASSSEGRETQYF. Drawing the rest from reference TRBV5-1 and TRBJ2-5, the complete variable domain is KAGVTQTPRYLIKTRGQQVTLSCSPISGHRSVSWYQQTPGQGLQFLFEYFSETQRNKGNFPGRFSGRQFSNSRSEMNVSTLELGDSALYLCASSSEGRETQYFGPGTRLLVL.

In regard to this clonotype: A single base separates this from a much larger clone, so it may be a read error. The rearrangement uses TRBV7-9 and TRBJ2-6, with D possibly matching TRBD1 (5 bases). Germline V gene data show CDR1 as SEHNR and CDR2 as FQNEAQ (reference sequence). CDR3 length: 18 amino acids. The CDR3 region is CASSFSVTSGSGANLLTF. The CDR3 DNA follows: TGTGCCAGCAGCTTCTCAGTCACTTCCGGCTCTGGGGCCAACCTCCTGACTTTC.

With regard to this clonotype: Sequence at one end of the junction differs from germline and may be a read error. The chain joins TRBV29-1 to TRBJ2-1, with D unresolved. This CDR3 is built from 13 residues. CDR1 SQVTM and CDR2 ANQGSEA come from the germline V gene. The CDR3 loop reads CSVRSAGYNEQSF. CDR3 sequence (DNA): TGCAGCGTTAGGTCAGCCGGCTACAATGAGCAGTCCTTC.

This clonotype came up many times. V and J are TRBV29-1 and TRBJ2-6, with D possibly called TRBD1 or TRBD2 (6 bases each). V dropped 6 bases and J dropped 2 bases, with 11 bases sitting between them. Germline loops: CDR1 SQVTM, CDR2 ANQGSEA. The CDR3 has 14 residues. CDR3 sequence: CSVEGGTGANVLTF. DNA of the CDR3: TGCAGCGTAGAGGGGGGCACTGGGGCCAACGTCCTGACTTTC. Complete variable domain (other parts from reference TRBV29-1 and TRBJ2-6): SAVISQKPSRDICQRGTSLTIQCQVDSQVTMMFWYRQQPGQSLTLIATANQGSEATYESGFVIDKFPISRPNLTFSTLTVSNMSPEDSSIYLCSVEGGTGANVLTFGAGSRLTVL.

A note on this clonotype: Because the CDR3 is missing its conserved closing phenylalanine or tryptophan, this is likely a read error. The DNA is left out, because the CDR3 cannot be placed on it with certainty; the CDR3 is given as TCRdb lists it. V gene TRBV11-2 combines with J gene TRBJ2-7; the D segment call TRBD2 is taken from the table without a DNA check. Germline values: CDR1 SGHAT, CDR2 FQNNGV. The CDR3 sequence runs 13 residues, both termini included. The CDR3 is CASSLTSGSERYL.

This clonotype was observed at least ten times. V is TRBV18 and J is TRBJ1-1; the D gene is possibly TRBD1 (6 bases). With 0 bases removed from V and 1 base from J, the gap between germline ends came to 12 bases. CDR1 is KGHSH and CDR2 is LQKENI in the germline V gene. The CDR3 spans 16 residues. The CDR3 nucleotides are TGTGCCAGCTCACCACCTCGTAGGACAGCGAACACTGAAGCTTTCTTT. Translated: CASSPPRRTANTEAFF.

This clonotype was detected only a few times. The rearrangement uses TRBV18 and TRBJ1-1, with 7 positions matching TRBD1. This CDR3 has 15 amino acids. Germline V gene lookup returns CDR1 KGHSH and CDR2 LQKENI. With 6 bases clipped from V and 0 bases from J, the junction kept 7 bases outside the gene matches. CDR3 loop: CASSLGQVMNTEAFF. Here the CDR3 DNA reads TGTGCCAGCTCCCTAGGACAGGTGATGAACACTGAAGCTTTCTTT.

The chain employs TRBV28 and TRBJ2-3; TRBD2 aligns across 9 bases. The V segment lost 4 bases and the J segment 4 bases; nucleotides outside the gene matches: 9. The CDR3 contains 16 residues. From germline, CDR1 is MDHEN and CDR2 SYDVKM. CDR3 bases: TGTGCCAGCAGTTCACCCGGGACTAGCAGCGCAGATACGCAGTATTTT. Its protein is CASSSPGTSSADTQYF. The variable domain in full, with the rest retrieved from reference TRBV28 and TRBJ2-3, is DVKVTQSSRYLVKRTGEKVFLECVQDMDHENMFWYRQDPGLGLRLIYFSYDVKMKEKGDIPEGYSVSREKKERFSLILESASTNQTSMYLCASSSPGTSSADTQYFGPGTRLTVL.

Concerning this clonotype itself: This CDR3 fails to terminate in the conserved phenylalanine or tryptophan, so it likely reflects a read error. This chain joins TRBV5-4 and TRBJ2-5; perhaps TRBD2 as D (7 bases). The germline V and J ends were trimmed by 0 bases and 4 bases, with 13 bases remaining between them. The CDR3 runs 15 residues. The germline CDR1 and CDR2 sequences are SGHNT and YYREEE (reference sequence). The CDR3 sequence: CASSLARGGAETQYV. CDR3 DNA sequence: TGTGCCAGCAGCTTGGCCCGAGGGGGGGCAGAGACCCAGTACGTC.

This clonotype was seen many times. The chain has TRBV6-2 or TRBV6-3 and TRBJ2-1; possible D gene TRBD1, 6 bases. V lost 1 base, J lost 6 bases, and 7 bases lay in between. The CDR3 runs 13 residues. CDR1 is MNHEY, CDR2 SVGEGT, per germline. The DNA of the CDR3 is TGTGCCAGCAGTTACTTACAGGGCAATGAGCAGTTCTTC. Residues: CASSYLQGNEQFF.

This chain connects TRBV4-2 to TRBJ2-3; 7 bases fit TRBD2. Trimming took 0 bases from V and 4 from J; bases not matched to a gene: 7. Per the germline V gene, CDR1 is LGHNA and CDR2 is YNFKEQ. The CDR3 spans 16 residues. The CDR3 bases are TGTGCCAGCAGCCAAGACGTGGCGGGAGAGGCAGATACGCAGTATTTT. Translation gives CASSQDVAGEADTQYF.

In regard to this clonotype: A read error may be the cause here, since a much bigger clone is one base away. The V and J genes are TRBV30 and TRBJ1-2; perhaps TRBD1 as D (5 bases). CDR3 size: 13 residues. Germline-derived CDR1 and CDR2 are GTSNPN and SVGIG (reference sequence). V gave up 0 bases and J gave up 6 bases, with 11 bases separating them. This CDR3 is CAWSVRRGDGYTF. CDR3 in DNA: TGTGCCTGGAGTGTACGGCGGGGGGATGGCTACACCTTC.

About this clonotype itself: Given a much more abundant clone one base away, this may be a read error. This sequence joins TRBV7-8 and TRBJ1-6, with 8 bases identical to TRBD1. Germline assignment: CDR1 SGHVS and CDR2 FQNEAQ. The CDR3 spans 14 residues. The CDR3 nucleotides read TGTGCCAACAGCATGACAGGGGACAACTCACCCCTCCACTTT. This codes for CANSMTGDNSPLHF.

On this clonotype itself: It may be a read error: a sequence one base away is much more abundant. This chain links TRBV7-8 with TRBJ2-2; D is unclear. Germline V gene sequence: CDR1 SGHVS, CDR2 FQNEAQ. The CDR3 is made up of 11 amino acids. The DNA of the CDR3 is TGTGCCATCAGCCCCGCGAGGGAGCTGTTTTTT. Protein: CAISPARELFF.

This clonotype showed up just a few times. A much larger clone sits a single nucleotide away, making a read error possible. The chain couples TRBV1 to TRBJ2-1; the table names TRBD2, a call not compared with the DNA. TRBV1 is annotated as a pseudogene. The CDR3 sequence is 18 residues long. CDR3 in DNA: TGCACCAGCAGCCTCGCCCTTAGCGGCGGGAGGGCCGTCGATGGGCAGTTCTTC. It specifies CTSSLALSGGRAVDGQFF.

Turning to this clonotype: Mismatch with germline at one junction end may stem from a read error. The chain employs TRBV11-2 and TRBJ1-2; TRBD1 might be the D (5 bases). Per the germline V gene, CDR1 is SGHAT and CDR2 is FQNNGV. The CDR3 covers 11 residues. As DNA, the CDR3 is TGTGCCAGCAGTTTATGGAGGGGCTGCACCTTC. Its protein is CASSLWRGCTF.

The gene calls are TRBV6-5 and TRBJ1-2; D is perhaps TRBD1 (5 bases). V was clipped by 6 bases and J by 11 bases, with 19 bases between them. The CDR3 consists of 13 residues. Germline CDR1 is MNHEY and CDR2 is SVGAGI. CDR3 in amino acids: CASSRGMGRDYTF. The CDR3 DNA follows: TGTGCCAGCAGCCGAGGGATGGGACGAGATTACACCTTC.

Regarding this clonotype: A read error is likely, as this CDR3 ends without the conserved phenylalanine or tryptophan. The chain employs TRBV4-1 and TRBJ2-7; 7 bases map to TRBD1. Germline CDR1 MGHRA, CDR2 YSYEKL. The CDR3 runs to 15 residues. CDR3 protein: CASSQALTGTYEQYS. CDR3 nucleotides: TGCGCTAGCAGCCAAGCCCTGACAGGGACCTACGAGCAGTACTCC.

Regarding this clonotype: One base away lies a much larger clone, so this may be a sequencing read error. The chain couples TRBV5-6 to TRBJ1-5; D might be TRBD1 (5 bases). Trimming cost V 0 bases and J 7 bases, with 14 bases left between them. Germline lookup yields CDR1 SGHDT and CDR2 YYEEEE. The CDR3 sequence is 15 residues long. The CDR3 here is CASSLGTRGRQPQHF. CDR3 in DNA: TGTGCCAGCAGCTTGGGGACAAGGGGCAGGCAGCCCCAGCATTTT.

This clonotype was observed a handful of times. A clone one base away is much larger, so this may be a read error. The chain couples TRBV6-5 to TRBJ1-1; D gene ambiguous. From germline, CDR1 is MNHEY and CDR2 SVGAGI. The CDR3 covers 14 residues. The V end was cut by 5 bases, the J end by 3 bases, with 13 bases between. In DNA form, the CDR3 reads TGTGCCAGCAGTCTACATGGTGGGGACACTGAAGCTTTCTTT. It translates to CASSLHGGDTEAFF.

In the case of this clonotype: Given a much more abundant clone one base away, this may be a read error. The chain carries TRBV5-1 and TRBJ2-7, with D tentatively TRBD1 (6 bases). Trimming cost V 1 base and J 6 bases, with 8 bases left between them. The CDR3 is 12 residues long. Germline CDR1 reads SGHRS; CDR2 reads YFSETQ. CDR3 sequence (DNA): TGCGCCAGCAGCTTGCGCAGGGGCGAGCAGTACTTC. Translation: CASSLRRGEQYF.

Notes on this clonotype: A read error is possible here, since a much larger clone lies one base away. This chain links TRBV29-1 with TRBJ2-1; D unresolved. The CDR3 covers 11 residues. In germline, CDR1 is SQVTM, CDR2 ANQGSEA. CDR3 protein: CSVARYNEQLF. CDR3 nucleotide sequence: TGCAGCGTTGCCAGGTACAATGAGCAGCTCTTC.

This clonotype was counted a few times. This CDR3 is missing its conserved last phenylalanine or tryptophan, likely due to a read error. This chain uses TRBV6-5 with TRBJ2-6, with 9 bases aligning to TRBD2. V dropped 6 bases and J dropped 0; count of bases not matched to a gene: 27. Germline-derived CDR1 and CDR2 are MNHEY and SVGAGI. CDR3 length equals 24 residues. CDR3 loop: CASRPHTLAGYLPPSISGANVLTS. The CDR3 DNA reads as TGTGCCAGCAGACCCCACACCCTAGCGGGATACCTTCCCCCTTCCATCTCTGGGGCCAACGTCCTGACTTCC.

With respect to this clonotype: This sequence may be a read error, since a much larger clone differs from it by one base. CDR3 protein: CAGKDQQETEAFF. The CDR3 DNA sequence: TGCGCCGGCAAGGACCAACAGGAAACTGAAGCTTTCTTT. The chain uses TRBV5-1 and TRBJ1-1; D is possibly TRBD1 (5 bases). This CDR3 has 13 residues. CDR1 is SGHRS and CDR2 is YFSETQ in the germline V gene. Trimming cost V 10 bases and J 5 bases, with 18 bases left between them.

With respect to this clonotype: A much more abundant neighbour one base away suggests this may be a read error. The V gene is TRBV28, the J gene TRBJ2-7; D may be TRBD1 or TRBD2 (5 bases each). The ends were cut back, 7 bases at V and 6 bases at J, with 19 bases in the middle. Germline CDR1 MDHEN, CDR2 SYDVKM. CDR3 length equals 14 residues. The CDR3 DNA reads as TGTGCCAGCACCACCTTGGGATGGGGGAGCGAGCAGTACTTC. Amino acid sequence: CASTTLGWGSEQYF.

Points on this clonotype: One end of the junction does not line up with germline, which may come from a read error. This chain connects TRBV11-1 to TRBJ2-7, with D possibly being TRBD1 or TRBD2 (6 bases each). The CDR3 sequence is 15 residues long. Germline V gives CDR1 SGHAT, CDR2 FQDESV (reference sequence). This CDR3 reads CASRLGGTTYNEQYF. DNA of the CDR3: TGTGCCAGCAGATTAGGGGGGACGACTTACAATGAGCAGTACTTC.

To note about this clonotype: A much more abundant neighbour one base away suggests this may be a read error. The CDR3 end shows no conserved phenylalanine or tryptophan, and so a read error is likely. The genes are TRBV5-4 and TRBJ1-1, with a weak D call TRBD1 (5 bases). Germline V gene sequence: CDR1 SGHNT, CDR2 YYREEE (reference sequence). The CDR3 loop spans 12 amino acids. Trimming left V 3 bases short and J 5 bases short, with 8 bases between. For the CDR3, the DNA is TGTGCCAGCAGCTCCAGGGATACTGAAGCTTTCTAT. Protein: CASSSRDTEAFY.